The 28 T cell receptor beta chains below were found in one sample sequenced in a study of identical twins. TCRdb re-called the 5' RACE reads with MiXCR, one entry per CDR3 protein. The table includes 200,000 to 250,000 distinct CDR3 sequences, over 9.5% detected once. The specimen was memory T cells sorted from blood. The receptors here all came from a man aged 45 to 65 in good health.

Many counts were recorded for this clonotype. The chain couples TRBV4-2 to TRBJ2-5, with 14 bases that match TRBD2. The CDR3 covers 16 residues. The germline V gene has CDR1 LGHNA and CDR2 YNFKEQ. Trimming cost V 1 base and J 4 bases; bases outside gene matches: 2. Written as DNA, the CDR3 is TGTGCCAGCAGCCAAGCGACTAGCGGGGGGGCAGAGACCCAGTACTTC. Amino acids: CASSQATSGGAETQYF.

This clonotype was seen more than once but under ten times. For the CDR3, the DNA is TGCAGTGCTAGAGACCCCTTAGCAGCCATGGAGTTCTTC. This encodes CSARDPLAAMEFF. The gene calls are TRBV20-1 and TRBJ2-1; D is unclear. The ends were cut back, 0 bases at V and 14 bases at J, with 17 bases in the middle. Looked up from germline, CDR1 is DFQATT and CDR2 is SNEGSKA (reference sequence). There are 13 residues in the CDR3.

The chain combines TRBV6-2 or TRBV6-3 with TRBJ1-1; D not certain. The CDR3 loop spans 14 amino acids. With 0 bases removed from V and 0 bases from J, the gap between germline ends came to 5 bases. CDR1 is MNHEY, CDR2 SVGEGT, per germline. The CDR3, as DNA: TGTGCCAGCAGTTACTCGAGGATGAACACTGAAGCTTTCTTT. This codes for CASSYSRMNTEAFF.

This clonotype was counted ten times or more. V gene TRBV11-2 combines with J gene TRBJ2-7, with D possibly TRBD1 on 6 matching bases. This CDR3 is 11 amino acids long. Between the trimmed V and J ends, which lost 0 bases and 10 bases, there was a span of 7 bases. Germline values: CDR1 SGHAT, CDR2 FQNNGV. The CDR3 DNA follows: TGTGCCAGCAGCTTAGAGGGGACACAGTACTTC. Amino acid sequence: CASSLEGTQYF.

The genes are TRBV20-1 and TRBJ2-1; no definite D call. This CDR3 contains 10 residues. The V gene's germline CDR1 is DFQATT and CDR2 SNEGSKA (reference sequence). In DNA, the CDR3 is TGCTGCGGCACAGACAATGAGCAGTTCTTC. Its protein is CCGTDNEQFF.

This clonotype was recorded at least ten times. The chain uses TRBV7-7 and TRBJ2-5; TRBD2 is a possible D gene (7 bases). CDR1 and CDR2 (germline): SSHAT, FNYEAQ (reference sequence). This CDR3 comprises 15 residues. Trimming stripped 1 base from V and 4 bases from J, with 13 bases between. In nucleotides, the CDR3 is TGTGCCAGCAGCTTAGGGGGGGGCGTTCCAGAGACCCAGTACTTC. Its translation: CASSLGGGVPETQYF.

This clonotype has ten or more counts. This sequence joins TRBV3-1 and TRBJ2-1; no clear D gene. CDR3 size: 12 residues. Germline CDR1 LGHDT, CDR2 YNNKEL (reference sequence). V was cut by 0 bases and J by 11 bases, with 8 bases left in between. CDR3 loop: CASSQEQRQQFF. The CDR3 nucleotides read TGTGCCAGCAGCCAAGAACAACGTCAGCAGTTCTTC.

The genes are TRBV20-1 and TRBJ1-6, with a tentative D call TRBD1 (6 bases). This CDR3 has 15 residues. Germline CDR1 and CDR2: DFQATT and SNEGSKA (reference sequence). Trimming stripped 6 bases from V and 7 bases from J, with 19 bases between. CDR3 coding DNA: TGCAGTGCCCCAGGCCTGGGGGCTGGAAATTCACCCCTCCACTTT. Translated, it gives CSAPGLGAGNSPLHF.

This clonotype was observed many times. The V call is TRBV12-3 or TRBV12-4, the J call TRBJ2-7; D gene uncertain. The ends were cut back, 4 bases at V and 6 bases at J, with 7 bases in the middle. The CDR3 spans 11 residues. This CDR3 is CASSWGTEQYF. CDR3 DNA: TGTGCCAGCAGTTGGGGAACCGAGCAGTACTTC.

The CDR3 bases are TGTGCCAGCAGTTTACTTTCGGACTCCTACGAGCAGTACTTC. It translates to CASSLLSDSYEQYF. The J gene is TRBJ2-7, the V gene TRBV28; D is uncertain. The CDR3 length is 14 residues. CDR1 is MDHEN and CDR2 is SYDVKM in the germline V gene. V was pared by 2 bases and J by 0 bases, with 8 bases between.

Ten or more counts support this clonotype. The chain combines TRBV7-9 with TRBJ1-1; D is unresolved. Germline V gives CDR1 SEHNR, CDR2 FQNEAQ (reference sequence). The germline V and J ends were trimmed by 2 bases and 0 bases, with 7 bases remaining between them. The CDR3 loop spans 14 amino acids. The CDR3 loop is CASSLQQMNTEAFF. CDR3 in DNA: TGTGCCAGCAGCTTACAACAGATGAACACTGAAGCTTTCTTT.

At least ten counts were recorded for this clonotype. V is TRBV24-1 and J is TRBJ2-1, with 8 bases that match TRBD1. CDR1 and CDR2 (germline): KGHDR, SFDVKD. Trimming cost V 4 bases and J 6 bases; bases outside gene matches: 10. This CDR3 has 16 amino acids. CDR3 nucleotide sequence: TGTGCCACCAGTGAATTCCGACTCACAGGGGGCAATGAGCAGTTCTTC. The encoded protein is CATSEFRLTGGNEQFF.

The genes are TRBV29-1 and TRBJ2-7, with 8 bases aligning to TRBD1. Per germline, CDR1 SQVTM and CDR2 ANQGSEA. The J segment lost 2 bases and the V segment lost 4 bases, leaving 13 bases of the junction unmatched. The CDR3 is 16 amino acids. The CDR3 DNA reads as TGCAGCGTTGGGGGGCCCGGGACAGGATCCCCCTACGAGCAGTACTTC. It specifies CSVGGPGTGSPYEQYF.

This clonotype was observed many times. The rearrangement links TRBV11-2 to TRBJ2-7; a possible D gene is TRBD1 (5 bases). The V gene's germline CDR1 is SGHAT and CDR2 FQNNGV. The CDR3 is 14 amino acids. The V and J ends lost 2 bases and 3 bases respectively, with 11 bases between them. CDR3: CASSLKGLNYEQYF. CDR3 sequence (DNA): TGTGCCAGCAGCTTAAAGGGGCTAAACTACGAGCAGTACTTC.

This clonotype was seen only a few times. The V and J genes are TRBV4-1 and TRBJ2-5; TRBD2 matches at 15 bases. Germline assignment: CDR1 MGHRA and CDR2 YSYEKL. Trimming at V came to 3 bases and at J to 2 bases, leaving 7 bases not matched to a gene. This CDR3 is built from 18 residues. Here the CDR3 DNA reads TGCGCCAGCAGCCAGAAGGGACTAGCGGGAGGAGGTCAAGAGACCCAGTACTTC. Translated, it gives CASSQKGLAGGGQETQYF.

V usage is TRBV20-1 and J usage is TRBJ2-2; 8 positions match TRBD1. Per germline, CDR1 DFQATT and CDR2 SNEGSKA (reference sequence). The CDR3 contains 14 residues. V dropped 4 bases and J dropped 4; count of bases not matched to a gene: 5. CDR3 DNA: TGCAGTGCTAAAGGACAGGGCGGCACCGGGGAGCTGTTTTTT. It codes for CSAKGQGGTGELFF.

This clonotype was seen only a few times. The chain joins TRBV20-1 to TRBJ2-3; unclear D gene. V was pared by 0 bases and J by 5 bases, with 6 bases between. This CDR3 comprises 12 residues. The germline V gene has CDR1 DFQATT and CDR2 SNEGSKA (reference sequence). The CDR3 sequence: CSAREDRDTQYF. DNA for the CDR3: TGCAGTGCTAGAGAGGATCGAGATACGCAGTATTTT.

The chain has TRBV6-2 or TRBV6-3 and TRBJ2-2, with a tentative D call TRBD1 (5 bases). Per germline, CDR1 MNHEY and CDR2 SVGEGT. The CDR3 totals 16 residues. Trimming shortened V by 6 bases and J by 0 bases, and 14 bases separated the two germline ends. The CDR3 sequence: CASSRLRTPNTGELFF. CDR3 nucleotide sequence: TGTGCCAGCAGCCGCCTAAGGACACCGAACACCGGGGAGCTGTTTTTT.

This clonotype has a handful of counts. The chain uses TRBV29-1 and TRBJ1-5; 11 bases map to TRBD1. The CDR3 contains 14 residues. V lost 6 bases and J lost 7; bases outside the gene matches: 8. CDR1 and CDR2 from the germline V gene are SQVTM and ANQGSEA. The CDR3 DNA sequence: TGCAGCGTCGGCCCGGGACAGGGGGAACAGCCCCAGCATTTT. This encodes CSVGPGQGEQPQHF.

This clonotype appeared many times. The rearrangement uses TRBV6-2 or TRBV6-3 and TRBJ2-2, with a tentative D call TRBD2 (6 bases). The germline gives CDR1 MNHEY, CDR2 SVGEGT. The CDR3 spans 13 residues. Trimming cost V 8 bases and J 0 bases, with 7 bases left between them. The CDR3 loop is CASRGSNTGELFF. The DNA of the CDR3 is TGTGCCAGCCGGGGGTCGAACACCGGGGAGCTGTTTTTT.

This clonotype was picked up many times. The chain links TRBV12-3 or TRBV12-4 to TRBJ1-1; 10 bases match TRBD1. Trimming cost V 6 bases and J 6 bases; bases outside gene matches: 4. The CDR3 is made up of 13 amino acids. CDR3: CASRGQGEAEAFF. The DNA of the CDR3 is TGTGCCAGCAGAGGACAGGGGGAGGCTGAAGCTTTCTTT.

In its sample, this clonotype was seen a few times. This chain connects TRBV19 to TRBJ1-2, with 9 positions matching TRBD1. Germline values: CDR1 LNHDA, CDR2 SQIVND (reference sequence). The CDR3 spans 13 residues. J lost 4 bases, V lost 8 bases, and 5 bases had no gene match. CDR3 amino acids: CASADRGRYGYTF. In DNA, the CDR3 is TGTGCCAGTGCGGACAGGGGACGCTATGGCTACACCTTC.

The chain combines TRBV5-1 with TRBJ2-2, with D possibly matching TRBD2 (7 bases). Per the germline V gene, CDR1 is SGHRS and CDR2 is YFSETQ. The CDR3 is 17 amino acids. V lost 4 bases and J 1 base, leaving 17 bases between the germline ends. CDR3 sequence reads: CASSGGAGRLNTGELFF. CDR3 sequence (DNA): TGCGCCAGCAGCGGGGGGGCTGGACGGCTGAACACCGGGGAGCTGTTTTTT. Together with reference TRBV5-1 and TRBJ2-2, the CDR3 gives the full variable domain: KAGVTQTPRYLIKTRGQQVTLSCSPISGHRSVSWYQQTPGQGLQFLFEYFSETQRNKGNFPGRFSGRQFSNSRSEMNVSTLELGDSALYLCASSGGAGRLNTGELFFGEGSRLTVL.

There are many counts of this clonotype. The V call is TRBV12-3 or TRBV12-4, the J call TRBJ2-1, with 12 bases identical to TRBD2. V was pared by 5 bases and J by 6 bases, with 5 bases of the junction left unmatched. This CDR3 has 15 residues. In DNA, the CDR3 is TGTGCCAGCAGTACTAGCGGGAGGCTGGTCAATGAGCAGTTCTTC. Translating gives CASSTSGRLVNEQFF.

V usage is TRBV2 and J usage is TRBJ2-7; D gene unclear. Germline lookup yields CDR1 SNHLY and CDR2 FYNNEI. V dropped 1 base and J dropped 3 bases, with 19 bases sitting between them. CDR3 length: 17 residues. As DNA, the CDR3 is TGTGCCAGCAGTGAAGGGACGCATGGGGTGATGGTCTACGAGCAGTACTTC. The encoded protein is CASSEGTHGVMVYEQYF.

The chain recombines TRBV5-1 with TRBJ2-2; D is perhaps TRBD1 (5 bases). CDR1 and CDR2 (germline): SGHRS, YFSETQ. The V end lost 4 bases, the J end lost 6 bases, and 16 bases lay between the germline ends. The CDR3 consists of 15 residues. The CDR3 spells CASSPQTAQAGELFF. CDR3 DNA: TGCGCCAGCAGCCCCCAGACAGCCCAGGCCGGGGAGCTGTTTTTT.

This clonotype has more than one count but fewer than ten. The chain links TRBV9 to TRBJ2-1; TRBD2 aligns across 11 bases. The germline gives CDR1 SGDLS, CDR2 YYNGEE. This CDR3 region has 18 residues. V was pared by 1 base and J by 0 bases, with 6 bases of the junction left unmatched. The CDR3 protein is CASSVRLAGGSSYNEQFF. The CDR3 nucleotides read TGTGCCAGCAGCGTAAGGCTAGCGGGGGGAAGCTCCTACAATGAGCAGTTCTTC. The variable domain in full, completed from reference TRBV9 and TRBJ2-1, reads DSGVTQTPKHLITATGQRVTLRCSPRSGDLSVYWYQQSLDQGLQFLIQYYNGEERAKGNILERFSAQQFPDLHSELNLSSLELGDSALYFCASSVRLAGGSSYNEQFFGPGTRLTVL.

In this sample, this clonotype turned up many times. This chain links TRBV18 with TRBJ1-2, with D perhaps TRBD1 (5 bases). V gave up 3 bases and J gave up 5 bases, with 16 bases separating them. The germline gives CDR1 KGHSH, CDR2 LQKENI. The CDR3 is 15 residues long. The CDR3 nucleotides read TGTGCCAGCTCACCTTCCACCGGGACCGCATATGGCTACACCTTC. It yields the protein CASSPSTGTAYGYTF.